These 23 T cell receptor beta chains came from one sample sequenced in a study of CD8+ T cells in alopecia areata. Researchers sorted pooled cutaneous lymph node cells on the basis of CD4, CD8alpha, NKG2D, NKG2ACE and other markers. RNA extraction and reverse transcription yielded cDNA as sequencing template. The data were produced by immunoSEQ multiplex PCR, yet TCRdb's version contains in-frame clones alone and is incomplete. The sample has about 300,000 clones, none seen only once; the top ten hold roughly 1.2%. Specimen: CD4+ T cells sorted from a lymph node. The receptor set was obtained from a C3H/HeJ mouse with alopecia areata. These mice share the MHC haplotype H2-k.

Comment on this clone: Germline and genes here are mouse. The read ends 4 residues shy of where the CDR3 ends; the end is completed using the germline J gene. This chain joins TRBV13-2 and TRBJ2-1, with TRBD1 as a possible D gene (5 bases). The CDR3 loop spans 14 amino acids. The germline V gene has CDR1 NNHNN and CDR2 SYGAGS (reference sequence). V was shortened by 2 bases and J by 3 bases, with 9 bases between the two germline ends. The CDR3 is CASGDREGYAEQFF. The sequenced CDR3 bases are TGTGCCAGCGGTGACAGGGAAGGCTATGCT.

Concerning this clone: Mouse germline and gene names are used. The read ends 4 residues early relative to the CDR3; the germline J gene fills the gap. This chain uses TRBV12-1 with TRBJ2-7; D ambiguous. From germline, CDR1 is SGHSN and CDR2 HYEKVE. There are 12 residues in the CDR3. The CDR3 bases that were read are TGTGCCAGCTCTCTTAACAGTTAT. It is translated as CASSLNSY. The full-length CDR3 reads as CASSLNSYEQYF.

Notes on this clone: Gene names refer to mouse genes. Read data end 4 residues before the CDR3 end; the end is taken from the germline J gene. The rearrangement uses TRBV13-1 and TRBJ2-1, with 7 nucleotides matching TRBD1. With 1 base clipped from V and 3 bases from J, the junction kept 4 bases outside the gene matches. This CDR3 is built from 15 residues. Germline CDR1 is NSHNY and CDR2 is SYGAGN. CDR3 DNA, as far as it was read: TGTGCCAGCAGTGATCTGCCAGGGGGCTATGCT. Amino acids: CASSDLPGGYA. The CDR3, in full, reads CASSDLPGGYAEQFF.

This clone has only a few counts. The gene symbols are mouse symbols. The read ends 3 residues before the CDR3 terminus; that terminus is restored from the germline J gene. V gene TRBV1 combines with J gene TRBJ1-6; D is perhaps TRBD1 (6 bases). TRBJ1-6 falls under the ORF class, with uncertain function. The V end lost 3 bases, the J end lost 7 bases, and 10 bases lay between the germline ends. This CDR3 comprises 14 residues. Looked up from germline, CDR1 is NSQYPW and CDR2 is LRSPGD (reference sequence). The sequenced part of the CDR3 DNA is TGCACCTGCAGTGCTCAGGGGTTGAATTCGCCC. This sequence encodes CTCSAQGLNSP. From start to end, the CDR3 is CTCSAQGLNSPLYF.

This clone was seen only a few times. Mouse gene names apply. The read halts 4 residues ahead of the CDR3 end, with the missing end drawn from the germline J gene. The chain has TRBV5 and TRBJ2-7; tentatively, D is TRBD1 (5 bases). Per germline, CDR1 LGHNA and CDR2 YNLKQL (reference sequence). This CDR3 has 13 amino acids. The sequenced part of the CDR3 DNA is TGTGCCAGCAGCCAAGATACCAGGGAT. This codes for CASSQDTRD. The entire CDR3 sequence reads CASSQDTRDEQYF.

This clone was counted only a few times. Each gene name is a mouse one. The read comes to an end 4 residues before the CDR3 does, leaving the germline J gene to fill in the end. This rearrangement joins TRBV19 to TRBJ1-1; D is unresolved. Trimming stripped 1 base from V and 0 bases from J, with 7 bases between. Germline loops: CDR1 FNHDT, CDR2 SITEND (reference sequence). CDR3 length: 14 residues. The covered CDR3 bases are TGTGCCAGCAGTATATACACCTCAAACACA. It specifies CASSIYTSNT. The complete CDR3 sequence is CASSIYTSNTEVFF.

On this clone: Here the gene names and germline are mouse. The CDR3 is cut off 4 residues early in the read; its end comes from the germline J gene. The genes are TRBV5 and TRBJ1-1; 8 bases match TRBD1. Per germline, CDR1 LGHNA and CDR2 YNLKQL (reference sequence). This CDR3 has 15 residues. The junction had 7 bases not matched to a gene; V was cut back by 4 bases and J by 3 bases. The CDR3 is CASSPSGGAYTEVFF. The DNA read from the CDR3 is TGTGCCAGCAGCCCCTCAGGGGGCGCGTACACA.

A remark on this clone: Gene names are mouse gene names. Read coverage stops 4 residues before the CDR3 terminus; the germline J gene supplies the remainder. Within the sample, other DNA sequences also encode this same CDR3. V gene TRBV19 combines with J gene TRBJ1-2, with 8 bases aligning to TRBD1. Germline V gives CDR1 FNHDT, CDR2 SITEND (reference sequence). V lost 3 bases, J lost 0 bases, and 1 base stayed unmatched. CDR3 length: 14 amino acids. The CDR3 protein is CASSRQGTNSDYTF. The CDR3 bases that were read are TGTGCCAGCAGTAGACAGGGGACAAACTCC.

As concerns this clone: Gene names denote mouse genes. The sequence runs out 4 residues before the end of the CDR3; the remainder is reconstructed from the germline J gene. At the DNA level, this CDR3 is encoded by other sequences in the same sample as well. The chain combines TRBV1 with TRBJ2-3, with 7 nucleotides matching TRBD2. The CDR3 spans 14 residues. With V trimmed by 3 bases and J by 3 bases, 3 bases remained unmatched. Germline-derived CDR1 and CDR2 are NSQYPW and LRSPGD (reference sequence). The CDR3 protein is CTCSAATGAETLYF. Partial CDR3 DNA: TGCACCTGCAGTGCCGCGACTGGGGCAGAA.

Concerning this clone itself: Germline and genes here are mouse. Coverage ceases 4 residues before the CDR3 finishes, and the germline J gene fills in the end. This chain uses TRBV31 with TRBJ1-2; perhaps TRBD1 as D (5 bases). V was clipped by 0 bases and J by 3 bases, with 8 bases between them. Germline V gene lookup returns CDR1 GKSSPN and CDR2 SITVG. The CDR3 runs 13 residues. The CDR3 region is CAWSLARDSDYTF. Partial CDR3 DNA: TGTGCCTGGAGTCTCGCCAGGGACTCC.

This clone was detected ten times or more. Gene names follow the mouse nomenclature. Read data end 4 residues before the CDR3 end; the end is taken from the germline J gene. Other nucleotide sequences from this sample produce the same CDR3. The chain is built from TRBV13-3 and TRBJ2-5; possibly TRBD2 for D (6 bases). Trimming took off 2 bases at V and 0 bases at J, with 7 bases between the two ends. The CDR3 totals 14 residues. Per germline, CDR1 NNHDY and CDR2 SYVADS. The CDR3 loop is CASSDLGNQDTQYF. CDR3 DNA, as far as it was read: TGTGCCAGCAGTGACCTGGGGAACCAAGAC.

Note on this clone: Gene and germline names: mouse. CDR3 bases read: TGTGCCAGCAGAAGCCGGGACTGGGGCTATGCT. Protein: CASRSRDWGYA. The complete CDR3 protein is CASRSRDWGYAEQFF. V and J are TRBV19 and TRBJ2-1, with 10 bases that match TRBD2. The observed sequence ends 4 residues before the CDR3 terminus, with the missing tail filled in from the germline J gene. Germline CDR1 and CDR2: FNHDT and SITEND (reference sequence). The J segment lost 3 bases and the V segment lost 5 bases, leaving 5 bases of the junction unmatched. This CDR3 has 15 residues. The whole variable domain, filled in from reference TRBV19 and TRBJ2-1, reads GGIITQTPKFLIGQEGQKLTLKCQQNFNHDTMYWYRQDSGKGLRLIYYSITENDLQKGDLSEGYDASREKKSSFSLTVTSAQKNEMAVFLCASRSRDWGYAEQFFGPGTRLTVL.

A remark on this clone: Gene names and germline match the mouse. The CDR3 end is not reached by the read, which stops 4 residues before it; the germline J gene fills it in. The rearrangement joins TRBV13-3 to TRBJ2-2, with D possibly TRBD1 on 5 matching bases. The CDR3 sequence is 15 residues long. Germline V gene data show CDR1 as NNHDY and CDR2 as SYVADS. V was clipped by 0 bases and J by 4 bases, with 10 bases between them. Here the CDR3 reads CASSDVRVGTGQLYF. CDR3 DNA, as far as it was read: TGTGCCAGCAGTGATGTCAGGGTTGGCACCGGG. Based on the CDR3 plus reference TRBV13-3 and TRBJ2-2, the full variable domain is EAAVTQSPRSKVAVTGGKVTLSCHQTNNHDYMYWYRQDTGHGLRLIHYSYVADSTEKGDIPDGYKASRPSQENFSLILELASLSQTAVYFCASSDVRVGTGQLYFGEGSKLTVL.

As to this clone: The genes are named according to mouse. The read ends 4 residues early relative to the CDR3; the germline J gene fills the gap. Other nucleotide sequences from this sample produce the same CDR3. The rearrangement uses TRBV5 and TRBJ2-2; 10 nucleotides line up with TRBD2. J was trimmed by 0 bases and V by 4 bases; bases with no gene match: 2. This CDR3 spans 16 amino acids. Germline V gives CDR1 LGHNA, CDR2 YNLKQL (reference sequence). Partial CDR3 DNA: TGTGCCAGCAGCCGCGACTGGGGGGCAAACACCGGG. Residues: CASSRDWGANTG. The complete CDR3 protein is CASSRDWGANTGQLYF.

To note about this clone: Mouse names are used for the genes. The read terminates 4 residues before the CDR3 end, so the remaining end is supplied by the germline J gene. Other DNA sequences from this sample encode an identical CDR3 as well. This rearrangement joins TRBV1 to TRBJ2-2, with TRBD2 matching over 7 bases. This CDR3 is 13 amino acids long. The ends lost 4 bases at V and 4 bases at J; junction bases unmatched: 0. Germline CDR1 NSQYPW, CDR2 LRSPGD (reference sequence). The CDR3 loop reads CTCSGGGTGQLYF. The part of the CDR3 DNA that was read is TGCACCTGCAGTGGGGGGGGCACCGGG.

Points on this clone: The germline and genes are mouse ones. The read terminates 4 residues ahead of where the CDR3 ends, so the germline J gene completes it. The V gene is TRBV5, the J gene TRBJ2-5; 7 nucleotides align to TRBD2. V trimming: 3 bases; J trimming: 0 bases; junction bases outside the gene matches: 3. There are 15 residues in the CDR3. Per germline, CDR1 LGHNA and CDR2 YNLKQL (reference sequence). The DNA read from the CDR3 is TGTGCCAGCAGCCAGCCTGGGGGAAACCAAGAC. It encodes CASSQPGGNQD. The entire CDR3 protein is CASSQPGGNQDTQYF.

A word on this clone: Mouse gene names apply. The same CDR3 arises from other DNA sequences in this sample as well. Partial CDR3 DNA: TGCACCTGCAGTGCAGAAAGAACAGGGGGCTATGCT. Protein product: CTCSAERTGGYA. The CDR3 reads in full as CTCSAERTGGYAEQFF. The chain joins TRBV1 to TRBJ2-1, with 8 nucleotides matching TRBD1. The read finishes 4 residues shy of the CDR3 end, and the germline J gene is used to complete it. The CDR3 consists of 16 residues. Looked up from germline, CDR1 is NSQYPW and CDR2 is LRSPGD (reference sequence). Trimming took 0 bases from V and 3 from J; bases not matched to a gene: 4.

This clone has only a few counts. Mouse germline and gene names are used. The observed sequence ends 4 residues before the CDR3 terminus, with the missing tail filled in from the germline J gene. The chain joins TRBV1 to TRBJ2-2; TRBD1 aligns across 7 bases. After removal of 6 bases from V and 4 bases from J, the junction contained 5 bases not matched to a gene. CDR1 and CDR2 (germline): NSQYPW, LRSPGD (reference sequence). The CDR3 runs to 14 residues. CDR3 DNA (partial): TGCACCTGCAGAGGGACAGCGGGCACCGGG. This codes for CTCRGTAGTG. The whole CDR3 region reads CTCRGTAGTGQLYF.

This clone was observed a few times. Genes and germline come from the mouse. The missing CDR3 end, 4 residues past where the read stops, is filled in from the germline J gene. This chain joins TRBV4 and TRBJ1-1; 8 bases are a match to TRBD1. Germline CDR1 is LGHDT and CDR2 is YNNKQL (reference sequence). This CDR3 is 13 amino acids long. CDR3 amino acids: CASSPGTGTEVFF. The CDR3 DNA, read in part, is TGTGCCAGCAGCCCCGGGACAGGAACA.

A word on this clone: All gene names here are mouse names. The read gets to within 4 residues of the CDR3 end, and the germline J gene fills in the rest. The chain recombines TRBV13-2 with TRBJ2-5; TRBD2 matches 11 bases. Looked up from germline, CDR1 is NNHNN and CDR2 is SYGAGS (reference sequence). The CDR3 is made up of 17 amino acids. This CDR3 reads CASGPGLGGGRLDTQYF. Incomplete CDR3 DNA: TGTGCCAGCGGCCCTGGACTGGGGGGAGGGAGGCTAGAC.

This clone appeared a few times. Here the gene names and germline are mouse. With the read ending 4 residues before the CDR3 end, the germline J gene is used to fill in that end. Other DNA sequences from this sample encode an identical CDR3 as well. This chain links TRBV3 with TRBJ2-5; 13 positions agree with TRBD2. Looked up from germline, CDR1 is SNHLY and CDR2 is FYNGKV (reference sequence). This CDR3 spans 16 amino acids. V lost 5 bases, J lost 0 bases, and 2 bases stayed unmatched. The CDR3 sequence is CASSLGLGGNQDTQYF. Incomplete CDR3 DNA: TGTGCCAGCAGCCTGGGACTGGGGGGGAACCAAGAC.

This clone was counted only a few times. Mouse gene names apply. The read comes to an end 3 residues before the CDR3 does, leaving the germline J gene to fill in the end. This chain links TRBV3 with TRBJ1-6; 10 bases map to TRBD1. TRBJ1-6 is labeled an ORF, and its function is uncertain. The CDR3 is made up of 16 amino acids. V lost 5 bases and J lost 3; bases outside the gene matches: 4. Germline CDR1 SNHLY, CDR2 FYNGKV (reference sequence). The covered CDR3 bases are TGTGCCAGCAGCGCGACAGGGGGCTTCTATAATTCGCCC. This encodes CASSATGGFYNSP. The whole CDR3 is CASSATGGFYNSPLYF.

This clone was counted only a few times. Genes and germline are mouse. The CDR3 is cut off 4 residues early in the read; its end comes from the germline J gene. The chain is built from TRBV31 and TRBJ2-3; 9 bases fit TRBD2. CDR1 is GKSSPN, CDR2 SITVG, per germline. V was pared by 3 bases and J by 4 bases, with 2 bases of the junction left unmatched. This CDR3 has 13 amino acids. The CDR3 protein is CAWRWGGTETLYF. The covered CDR3 bases are TGTGCCTGGAGGTGGGGGGGCACAGAA.